The 9 T cell receptor beta chains below all came from one sample that was sequenced in a study of blood T cell repertoires in COVID-19. Only in-frame clones appear in the TCRdb table, and some are missing; sequencing was by immunoSEQ multiplex PCR. The sample carries a few hundred thousand clones, less than 85% recorded once. Sequencing was performed on PBMCs or T cells enriched from blood (not recorded which). The receptors stem from a man aged 35 to 55 who had recovered from COVID-19.

The chain combines TRBV5-1 with TRBJ2-1; TRBD2 might be the D (5 bases). The CDR3 covers 15 residues. V shed 0 bases and J shed 2 bases, with 9 bases lying between them. Germline V gives CDR1 SGHRS, CDR2 YFSETQ. The CDR3 DNA sequence: TGCGCCAGCAGCTTGGGAGGGAAGACCTACAATGAGCAGTTCTTC. Amino acids: CASSLGGKTYNEQFF.

The rearrangement uses TRBV29-1 and TRBJ2-3; D remains unclear. Trimming removed 3 bases at V and 2 bases at J, with 9 bases between. CDR3 size: 13 residues. Germline CDR1 reads SQVTM; CDR2 reads ANQGSEA. The CDR3 loop reads CSVERSFTDTQYF. CDR3 nucleotides: TGCAGCGTTGAGAGGTCGTTCACAGATACGCAGTATTTT.

This chain links TRBV7-8 with TRBJ1-4; 9 bases are a match to TRBD1. Unmatched junction bases numbered 9, after V lost 6 bases and J lost 1 base. The CDR3 covers 17 residues. Germline CDR1 is SGHVS and CDR2 is FQNEAQ. The CDR3 loop is CASSLGQGSITNEKLFF. Here the CDR3 DNA reads TGTGCCAGCAGTCTAGGACAGGGGAGTATAACTAATGAAAAACTGTTTTTT. Full variable domain (remainder filled in from reference TRBV7-8 and TRBJ1-4): GAGVSQSPRYKVAKRGQDVALRCDPISGHVSLFWYQQALGQGPEFLTYFQNEAQLDKSGLPSDRFFAERPEGSVSTLKIQRTQQEDSAVYLCASSLGQGSITNEKLFFGSGTQLSVL.

The genes are TRBV6-5 and TRBJ2-5, with 7 bases aligning to TRBD2. From germline, CDR1 is MNHEY and CDR2 SVGAGI. The CDR3 has 14 residues. J lost 9 bases, V lost 0 bases, and 7 bases had no gene match. As DNA, the CDR3 is TGTGCCAGCAGTTACTCCGGGGAACGGGGGGCCCAGTACTTC. Amino acid sequence: CASSYSGERGAQYF.

This clone was found many times. The rearrangement uses TRBV21-1 and TRBJ1-2; the table calls TRBD1, which could not be checked here. TRBV21-1 is a documented pseudogene. This CDR3 contains 13 residues. The CDR3 DNA is TGTGCCAGCAGCAAAGACAGGGGGCATGGCTACACCTTC. It codes for CASSKDRGHGYTF.

This chain's CDR3 is CATTADYGYTF. The CDR3 DNA reads TGTGCCACGACAGCTGACTATGGCTACACCTTC. The V call is TRBV10-3, the J call TRBJ1-2; a weak D match, TRBD1 (5 bases). Germline V gene data show CDR1 as ENHRY and CDR2 as SYGVKD. The CDR3 runs 11 residues. Trimming removed 10 bases at V and 3 bases at J, with 9 bases between.

The genes are TRBV7-9 and TRBJ2-1, with 10 bases fitting TRBD2. CDR1 is SEHNR, CDR2 FQNEAQ, per germline (reference sequence). This CDR3 region has 16 residues. The V gene end was trimmed by 5 bases and the J gene end by 4 bases; junction bases not matched to a gene: 8. CDR3: CASSGQREGRYNEQFF. The CDR3 DNA reads as TGTGCCAGCAGCGGCCAGCGGGAGGGCCGTTACAATGAGCAGTTCTTC.

The chain combines TRBV6-5 with TRBJ2-1; TRBD2 agrees at 7 bases. With 7 bases clipped from V and 7 bases from J, the junction kept 13 bases outside the gene matches. Germline V gene sequence: CDR1 MNHEY, CDR2 SVGAGI. This CDR3 has 15 residues. CDR3 sequence (DNA): TGTGCCAGCAAGTTTGGGGGAGGGCATGGGAATGAGCAGTTCTTC. This translates into CASKFGGGHGNEQFF.

This clone was seen a single time. The rearrangement links TRBV29-1 to TRBJ2-7; maybe TRBD2 (6 bases). CDR3 size: 11 residues. The V and J ends lost 4 bases and 6 bases respectively, with 10 bases between them. CDR1 and CDR2 from the germline V gene are SQVTM and ANQGSEA. CDR3 sequence reads: CSVGRGAEQYF. DNA of the CDR3: TGCAGCGTTGGGCGGGGAGCCGAGCAGTACTTC.